This T cell receptor (beta chain) was identified in a study of shared clonotypes between healthy human individuals. Study findings and constraints: There were few donors, and this limited the genetic and exposure-history diversity represented.

The data were produced by immunoSEQ multiplex PCR, yet TCRdb's version contains in-frame clones alone and is incomplete. This table has roughly 300,000 clones, over 70% appearing once. The study enrolled healthy HIV-negative adults without recent acute infections or vaccinations as donors. The germline gives CDR1 SNHLY, CDR2 FYNNEI. The V and J ends lost 8 bases and 2 bases, in that order; junction bases with no gene match: 10. The CDR3 spans 15 residues. This clone was observed many times. Its specificity is unknown. The clonotype originates from a man aged 30 to 45 in good health. The chain has TRBV2 and TRBJ2-7, with TRBD2 matching over 9 bases. Specimen: memory CD4+ T cells sorted from blood. Stated subset: CD45RA-negative fraction. Here the CDR3 DNA reads TGTGCCAGCTGCCCGGCGGGAGGGCCAACCTACGAGCAGTACTTC. Translated: CASCPAGGPTYEQYF.